The 25 T cell receptor beta chains given below trace back to one sample, sequenced in a study of blood T cell repertoires in COVID-19. Measured with immunoSEQ multiplex PCR; TCRdb has only the in-frame clones, and not every one. The data hold 160,000 or so clones, with about 88% observed a single time. What was sequenced was peripheral blood. Receptors originate from a woman in her seventies with acute or convalescent COVID-19.

The chain uses TRBV5-1 and TRBJ2-5; D possibly corresponds to TRBD2 (6 bases). The CDR3 has 15 residues. CDR1 is SGHRS and CDR2 is YFSETQ in the germline V gene. The germline V and J ends were trimmed by 4 bases and 5 bases, with 18 bases remaining between them. The CDR3 protein is CASSPRPTSSETQYF. CDR3 sequence (DNA): TGCGCCAGCAGCCCCCGACCGACTAGTTCGGAGACCCAGTACTTC.

The V call is TRBV6-5, the J call TRBJ1-5; 7 bases fit TRBD1. This CDR3 spans 16 amino acids. Germline loops: CDR1 MNHEY, CDR2 SVGAGI. Unmatched junction bases numbered 8, after V lost 4 bases and J lost 2 bases. CDR3 loop: CASSSGRGKRNQPQHF. In nucleotides, the CDR3 is TGTGCCAGCAGTTCCGGCAGGGGGAAACGCAATCAGCCCCAGCATTTT.

The rearrangement uses TRBV5-5 and TRBJ2-3, with D possibly matching TRBD2 (7 bases). Deletions cut 4 bases from V and 2 bases from J, with 17 bases between. The CDR3 runs to 16 residues. Germline CDR1 reads SGHKS; CDR2 reads YYEKEE (reference sequence). This CDR3 reads CASSAGASLATDTQYF. Written as DNA, the CDR3 is TGTGCCAGCAGCGCGGGGGCATCACTAGCCACAGATACGCAGTATTTT.

The genes are TRBV3-1 (or the pseudogene TRBV3-2) and TRBJ1-2, with D perhaps TRBD1 (6 bases). Germline loops: CDR1 LGHDT, CDR2 YNNKEL (reference sequence). CDR3 size: 13 residues. The ends were cut back, 6 bases at V and 2 bases at J, with 10 bases in the middle. The CDR3 coding sequence is TGTGCCAGCAGGCTACAGGGAAACTATGGCTACACCTTC. It translates to CASRLQGNYGYTF.

The CDR3 bases are TGTGCCAGCAGCGTCCCCGGGACAGGGGGTGAAAAACTGTTTTTT. Amino acid sequence: CASSVPGTGGEKLFF. The gene calls are TRBV7-8 and TRBJ1-4; 11 nucleotides align to TRBD1. J gave up 7 bases and V 5 bases, and 6 bases lay outside the gene matches. Germline V gives CDR1 SGHVS, CDR2 FQNEAQ. CDR3 length: 15 residues.

This rearrangement joins TRBV9 to TRBJ1-1; D is unresolved. This CDR3 is 15 amino acids long. Germline V gene data show CDR1 as SGDLS and CDR2 as YYNGEE. V was trimmed by 0 bases and J by 4 bases, leaving 13 bases between them. CDR3 residues: CASSVAGNGGTEAFF. CDR3 in DNA: TGTGCCAGCAGCGTAGCCGGAAACGGCGGCACTGAAGCTTTCTTT.

The chain couples TRBV4-1 to TRBJ1-6, with D perhaps matching TRBD1 (6 bases). Germline CDR1 MGHRA, CDR2 YSYEKL. CDR3 length equals 15 residues. The germline V and J ends were trimmed by 1 base and 7 bases, with 11 bases remaining between them. CDR3 DNA sequence: TGCGCCAGCAGCCAAGCTCAGGGGTGGAATTCACCCCTCCACTTT. It is translated as CASSQAQGWNSPLHF.

The chain is built from TRBV28 and TRBJ1-5; 7 nucleotides line up with TRBD1. CDR3 length equals 18 residues. Germline CDR1 reads MDHEN; CDR2 reads SYDVKM. V shed 2 bases, J shed 5 bases, and the junction held 15 bases outside the gene matches. CDR3 protein: CASSLEQFTYRGDQPQHF. CDR3 bases: TGTGCCAGCAGTTTAGAGCAGTTTACCTACAGGGGAGATCAGCCCCAGCATTTT.

The chain has TRBV3-1 (or the pseudogene TRBV3-2) and TRBJ2-1; 14 bases match TRBD2. Losses at the gene ends were 3 bases for V and 0 bases for J; bases not matched to a gene: 4. The CDR3 has 18 amino acids. CDR1 is LGHDT, CDR2 YNNKEL, per germline (reference sequence). DNA of the CDR3: TGTGCCAGCAGCCAGGGACTAGCGGGGGCAAGCTCCTACAATGAGCAGTTCTTC. Translated, it gives CASSQGLAGASSYNEQFF.

This clone was counted a few times. DNA for the CDR3: TGTGCCAGCTCGGACAGGGTTAATTCACCCCTCCACTTT. Its protein product is CASSDRVNSPLHF. The rearrangement joins TRBV11-1 to TRBJ1-6, with TRBD1 matching 8 bases. V lost 8 bases to trimming and J lost 6 bases; unmatched junction nucleotides: 3. The CDR3 loop spans 13 amino acids. Germline values: CDR1 SGHAT, CDR2 FQDESV (reference sequence).

The chain combines TRBV12-3 or TRBV12-4 with TRBJ1-5, with D hard to call. V dropped 6 bases and J dropped 6 bases, with 12 bases sitting between them. This CDR3 comprises 13 residues. The CDR3 sequence: CASSSHGGQPQHF. CDR3 sequence (DNA): TGTGCCAGCAGCTCACATGGTGGTCAGCCCCAGCATTTT.

This clone is a singleton in its sample. The chain has TRBV7-2 and TRBJ2-2, with D perhaps matching TRBD1 (6 bases). CDR1 SGHTA and CDR2 FQGNSA come from the germline V gene. V was clipped by 1 base and J by 7 bases, with 10 bases between them. The CDR3 is 14 residues long. The CDR3: CASSLDRGIGELFF. The CDR3 DNA reads as TGTGCCAGCAGCTTAGATAGGGGGATCGGGGAGCTGTTTTTT. The full variable domain, with the rest looked up from reference TRBV7-2 and TRBJ2-2, is GAGVSQSPSNKVTEKGKDVELRCDPISGHTALYWYRQSLGQGLEFLIYFQGNSAPDKSGLPSDRFSAERTGGSVSTLTIQRTQQEDSAVYLCASSLDRGIGELFFGEGSRLTVL.

The V call is TRBV27, the J call TRBJ2-3; 7 bases line up with TRBD2. The trim removed 5 bases at V and 2 bases at J, leaving 7 bases unmatched. Germline V gives CDR1 MNHEY, CDR2 SMNVEV (reference sequence). CDR3 size: 15 residues. DNA for the CDR3: TGTGCCAGCAGTCCTGGACTAGTCGACACAGATACGCAGTATTTT. Translating it yields CASSPGLVDTDTQYF.

The J gene is TRBJ1-2, the V gene TRBV2, with TRBD1 matching 7 bases. Per germline, CDR1 SNHLY and CDR2 FYNNEI. V lost 4 bases to trimming and J lost 4 bases; unmatched junction nucleotides: 12. The CDR3 loop spans 16 amino acids. For the CDR3, the DNA is TGTGCCAGCAGTGGGGATTTGTTGAGGACAGGCTATGGCTACACCTTC. Protein product: CASSGDLLRTGYGYTF.

The V and J genes are TRBV21-1 and TRBJ1-2; the D call TRBD1 from the table was never checked on the DNA. TRBV21-1 is noted as a pseudogene. This CDR3 spans 16 amino acids. CDR3 nucleotide sequence: TGTGCCAGCTGCTGCCTGGCGGACAGGGGGCCTGGTGGCTACACCTTC. It yields the protein CASCCLADRGPGGYTF.

The gene calls are TRBV7-2 and TRBJ1-5, with D unresolved. The CDR3 sequence is 13 residues long. Germline loops: CDR1 SGHTA, CDR2 FQGNSA. Trimming removed 3 bases at V and 3 bases at J, with 6 bases between. The CDR3 reads CASSFEYNQPQHF. The CDR3 DNA is TGTGCCAGCAGCTTCGAGTACAATCAGCCCCAGCATTTT.

This clone was found once. The genes are TRBV6-6 and TRBJ1-5, with D possibly matching TRBD1 (6 bases). The germline CDR1 and CDR2 sequences are MNHNY and SVGAGI (reference sequence). This CDR3 has 14 amino acids. V was pared by 5 bases and J by 0 bases, with 8 bases between. The CDR3 protein is CASSTGFSNQPQHF. The CDR3, as DNA: TGTGCCAGCAGTACAGGGTTTAGCAATCAGCCCCAGCATTTT.

The chain combines TRBV9 with TRBJ2-5, with D hard to call. Germline CDR1 SGDLS, CDR2 YYNGEE. The CDR3 consists of 15 residues. Trimming took off 4 bases at V and 2 bases at J, with 15 bases between the two ends. DNA for the CDR3: TGTGCCAGCAGCCGAAGTGGAGCATTTCAAGAGACCCAGTACTTC. Translated, it gives CASSRSGAFQETQYF.

V is TRBV19 and J is TRBJ2-1; D is possibly TRBD1 (6 bases). The CDR3 runs to 13 residues. V was trimmed by 3 bases and J by 5 bases, leaving 8 bases between them. Germline loops: CDR1 LNHDA, CDR2 SQIVND (reference sequence). Written as DNA, the CDR3 is TGTGCCAGTAGTATGAGGGACAACAATGAGCAGTTCTTC. It is translated as CASSMRDNNEQFF.

The chain uses TRBV9 and TRBJ2-1, with D possibly matching TRBD2 (6 bases). The germline V and J ends were trimmed by 0 bases and 2 bases, with 15 bases remaining between them. This CDR3 has 17 residues. Germline V gives CDR1 SGDLS, CDR2 YYNGEE. CDR3 DNA: TGTGCCAGCAGCGTAGAGTCCGAGACTAGACCCTACAATGAGCAGTTCTTC. Protein: CASSVESETRPYNEQFF.

This clone was observed a single time. This chain joins TRBV5-1 and TRBJ2-7, with D unclear. The germline V gene encodes CDR1 SGHRS and CDR2 YFSETQ. This CDR3 is built from 13 residues. V lost 0 bases and J 1 base, leaving 5 bases between the germline ends. CDR3 in DNA: TGCGCCAGCAGCTTGGACGGTTCCTACGAGCAGTACTTC. Translation gives CASSLDGSYEQYF.

This clone showed up just once. The chain recombines TRBV6-5 with TRBJ1-1; 8 positions match TRBD1. J gave up 7 bases and V 7 bases, and 8 bases lay outside the gene matches. The CDR3 sequence is 13 residues long. Germline values: CDR1 MNHEY, CDR2 SVGAGI. This CDR3 is CASTNDRGNEAFF. The CDR3 nucleotides are TGTGCCAGCACCAACGACAGGGGAAATGAAGCTTTCTTT.

The chain is built from TRBV10-3 and TRBJ2-3; D remains ambiguous. Trimming stripped 5 bases from V and 2 bases from J, with 5 bases between. The germline V gene encodes CDR1 ENHRY and CDR2 SYGVKD. This CDR3 comprises 12 residues. CDR3 amino acids: CAISSATDTQYF. The CDR3 coding sequence is TGTGCCATCAGTAGCGCCACAGATACGCAGTATTTT.

This chain connects TRBV19 to TRBJ2-1; 7 positions match TRBD1. CDR3 size: 16 residues. The J segment lost 6 bases and the V segment lost 5 bases, leaving 13 bases of the junction unmatched. Germline V gene lookup returns CDR1 LNHDA and CDR2 SQIVND (reference sequence). The CDR3 spells CASSRRTGKKVNEQFF. CDR3 DNA sequence: TGTGCCAGTAGTCGTCGGACAGGCAAAAAAGTCAATGAGCAGTTCTTC.

The chain joins TRBV6-5 to TRBJ1-4, with TRBD1 as a possible D gene (6 bases). Germline V gene lookup returns CDR1 MNHEY and CDR2 SVGAGI. The CDR3 runs to 14 residues. Trimming shortened V by 6 bases and J by 7 bases, and 15 bases separated the two germline ends. CDR3 nucleotide sequence: TGTGCCAGCAGACCCCAGGGGTTAATTGAAAAACTGTTTTTT. The encoded protein is CASRPQGLIEKLFF.